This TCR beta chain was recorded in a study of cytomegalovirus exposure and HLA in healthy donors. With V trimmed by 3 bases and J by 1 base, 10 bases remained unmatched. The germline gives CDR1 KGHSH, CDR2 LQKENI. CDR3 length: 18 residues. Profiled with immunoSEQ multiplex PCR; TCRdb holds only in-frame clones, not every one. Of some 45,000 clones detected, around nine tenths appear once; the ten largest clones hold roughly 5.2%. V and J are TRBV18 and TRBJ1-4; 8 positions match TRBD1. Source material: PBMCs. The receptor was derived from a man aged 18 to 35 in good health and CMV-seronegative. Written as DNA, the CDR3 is TGTGCCAGCTCACCCGTGACAGGGGCGAGAGGAACTAATGAAAAACTGTTTTTT. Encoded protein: CASSPVTGARGTNEKLFF.